One and the same sample provided the 20 T cell receptor beta chains below, sequenced in a study of identical twins. TCRdb reprocessed the 5' RACE reads with MiXCR, giving one entry per CDR3 protein. The sample shows approximately 670,000 distinct CDR3 sequences, approximately 6% of them seen only once. The sequenced material came from naive T cells sorted from blood. These receptors were collected from a man aged 18 to 30 in good health.

This clonotype was counted ten times or more. This chain joins TRBV12-3 or TRBV12-4 and TRBJ2-5, with 9 bases fitting TRBD1. This CDR3 has 17 residues. V was clipped by 6 bases and J by 3 bases; unmatched bases: 14. The CDR3 bases are TGTGCCAGCAGCCGCTCCGGAGAGACAGGGGGAAAAGAGACCCAGTACTTC. It is translated as CASSRSGETGGKETQYF.

Many counts were recorded for this clonotype. This sequence joins TRBV12-3 or TRBV12-4 and TRBJ2-6; D may correspond to TRBD1 or TRBD2 (5 bases each). The germline V and J ends were trimmed by 3 bases and 0 bases, with 18 bases remaining between them. This CDR3 is built from 19 residues. In DNA, the CDR3 is TGTGCCAGCAGTTTGTGGGTTGGGTCAGGGAGCTCTGGGGCCAACGTCCTGACTTTC. Its protein product is CASSLWVGSGSSGANVLTF.

This clonotype was picked up a small number of times. The V call is TRBV9, the J call TRBJ2-1, with D perhaps matching TRBD1 or TRBD2 (5 bases each). V gave up 3 bases and J gave up 4 bases, with 14 bases separating them. Per the germline V gene, CDR1 is SGDLS and CDR2 is YYNGEE. The CDR3 is made up of 15 amino acids. CDR3 bases: TGTGCCAGCAGCGGTGGGGCGGGCGGGTACAATGAGCAGTTCTTC. Translated, it gives CASSGGAGGYNEQFF.

This chain uses TRBV29-1 with TRBJ2-1; no definite D call. V lost 7 bases, J lost 3 bases, and 10 bases lay in between. Germline V gene sequence: CDR1 SQVTM, CDR2 ANQGSEA. The length of the CDR3 is 12 residues. In DNA, the CDR3 is TGCAGCGCTGAGTGGGTCTACAATGAGCAGTTCTTC. It translates to CSAEWVYNEQFF.

This clonotype was recorded at least ten times. The J gene is TRBJ2-1, the V gene TRBV20-1; TRBD1 matches at 9 bases. V shed 7 bases and J 8 bases; nucleotides not matched to a gene: 15. Germline V gene lookup returns CDR1 DFQATT and CDR2 SNEGSKA (reference sequence). The CDR3 loop spans 15 amino acids. This chain's CDR3 is CSVARTGGAVYEQFF. DNA for the CDR3: TGCAGTGTCGCCCGCACAGGGGGCGCGGTTTATGAGCAGTTCTTC.

The chain carries TRBV18 and TRBJ1-1, with a possible D match to TRBD1 (5 bases). CDR1 KGHSH and CDR2 LQKENI come from the germline V gene. The CDR3 totals 13 residues. The ends were cut back, 6 bases at V and 4 bases at J, with 12 bases in the middle. The CDR3 nucleotides read TGTGCCAGCTCGCCTGGGGGATCCACTGAAGCTTTCTTT. Encoded protein: CASSPGGSTEAFF.

Many counts were recorded for this clonotype. The J gene is TRBJ1-5, the V gene TRBV20-1; a weak D match, TRBD1 (5 bases). Germline CDR1 reads DFQATT; CDR2 reads SNEGSKA (reference sequence). The ends were cut back, 6 bases at V and 5 bases at J, with 17 bases in the middle. The CDR3 sequence is 14 residues long. CDR3 amino acids: CSASREGFHQPQHF. The CDR3 region has the DNA TGCAGTGCCTCTAGGGAGGGGTTCCATCAGCCCCAGCATTTT.

The CDR3 nucleotides read TGTGCCAGCAGCGTACGCGATACGCAGTATTTT. Protein: CASSVRDTQYF. The chain links TRBV9 to TRBJ2-3; D ambiguous. Germline assignment: CDR1 SGDLS and CDR2 YYNGEE. V was cut by 1 base and J by 6 bases, with 3 bases left in between. CDR3 size: 11 residues.

At least ten counts were recorded for this clonotype. V and J are TRBV2 and TRBJ1-1; D call uncertain. This CDR3 has 11 amino acids. The V and J ends lost 8 bases and 9 bases respectively, with 13 bases between them. Germline V gene data show CDR1 as SNHLY and CDR2 as FYNNEI. The CDR3 DNA reads as TGTGCCAGCCACTACTCTGGCCAAGCTTTCTTT. It specifies CASHYSGQAFF. Full variable domain (rest looked up from reference TRBV2 and TRBJ1-1): EPEVTQTPSHQVTQMGQEVILRCVPISNHLYFYWYRQILGQKVEFLVSFYNNEISEKSEIFDDQFSVERPDGSNFTLKIRSTKLEDSAMYFCASHYSGQAFFGQGTRLTVV.

The sample holds a few counts of this clonotype. The V call is TRBV5-6, the J call TRBJ2-7; D gene ambiguous. CDR3 length: 14 residues. The V end lost 0 bases, the J end lost 0 bases, and 7 bases lay between the germline ends. Germline loops: CDR1 SGHDT, CDR2 YYEEEE. The CDR3 coding sequence is TGTGCCAGCAGCTTGGACGCATACTCCTACGAGCAGTACTTC. Protein: CASSLDAYSYEQYF.

In this sample, this clonotype turned up many times. CDR3 DNA sequence: TGTGCCAGCAGTTACTCGGGACTAGCGGGAGCCTACAATGAGCAGTTCTTC. Translation: CASSYSGLAGAYNEQFF. V gene TRBV6-5 combines with J gene TRBJ2-1; 14 bases fit TRBD2. The CDR3 spans 17 residues. After removal of 0 bases from V and 2 bases from J, the junction contained 0 bases not matched to a gene. Germline loops: CDR1 MNHEY, CDR2 SVGAGI.

The chain has TRBV28 and TRBJ2-1, with D perhaps assigned TRBD1 or TRBD2 (5 bases each). V was clipped by 10 bases and J by 5 bases, with 15 bases between them. CDR1 MDHEN and CDR2 SYDVKM come from the germline V gene. This CDR3 is built from 13 residues. This chain's CDR3 is CATTGADNNEQFF. Written as DNA, the CDR3 is TGTGCCACCACCGGGGCCGACAACAATGAGCAGTTCTTC. Complete variable domain (other parts from reference TRBV28 and TRBJ2-1): DVKVTQSSRYLVKRTGEKVFLECVQDMDHENMFWYRQDPGLGLRLIYFSYDVKMKEKGDIPEGYSVSREKKERFSLILESASTNQTSMYLCATTGADNNEQFFGPGTRLTVL.

The V and J genes are TRBV5-1 and TRBJ2-5, with TRBD2 matching over 10 bases. The CDR3 sequence is 13 residues long. V lost 0 bases and J lost 13; bases outside the gene matches: 6. CDR1 is SGHRS and CDR2 is YFSETQ in the germline V gene. The CDR3 DNA reads as TGCGCCAGCAGCTTGGCCGGGACTAGCGAGACGTACTTC. Translated: CASSLAGTSETYF.

This clonotype occurred a few times. V gene TRBV5-1 combines with J gene TRBJ2-5, with a tentative D call TRBD2 (6 bases). CDR1 and CDR2 from the germline V gene are SGHRS and YFSETQ. The CDR3 extends over 13 amino acids. V lost 5 bases and J lost 5, with 13 bases in between. The CDR3 protein is CASSRETGETQYF. In nucleotides, the CDR3 is TGCGCCAGCAGTCGGGAGACCGGGGAGACCCAGTACTTC.

Many counts were recorded for this clonotype. This chain links TRBV5-1 with TRBJ2-7; 12 positions match TRBD2. V lost 0 bases to trimming and J lost 5 bases; unmatched junction nucleotides: 12. This CDR3 has 18 residues. The germline V gene encodes CDR1 SGHRS and CDR2 YFSETQ. The CDR3 DNA follows: TGCGCCAGCAGCTTGGCAGGGCGACTAGCGGGAGTGGAAGACGAGCAGTACTTC. Protein product: CASSLAGRLAGVEDEQYF.

This clonotype was detected many times. CDR3 loop: CASSGWSEAFF. The CDR3 region has the DNA TGTGCCAGCAGTGGTTGGTCTGAAGCTTTCTTT. The V gene is TRBV25-1, the J gene TRBJ1-1; D is undetermined. The CDR3 loop spans 11 amino acids. Trimming took off 4 bases at V and 6 bases at J, with 6 bases between the two ends. Germline CDR1 is MGHDK and CDR2 is SYGVNS.

This clonotype showed up just a few times. The chain links TRBV4-1 to TRBJ2-2; 12 bases map to TRBD2. The CDR3 extends over 18 amino acids. From germline, CDR1 is MGHRA and CDR2 YSYEKL. The J segment lost 8 bases and the V segment lost 1 base, leaving 11 bases of the junction unmatched. The CDR3 bases are TGCGCCAGCAGCCAAGTTCGGCTAGCGGGAGGGCCGTGGGGGGAGCTGTTTTTT. Translation gives CASSQVRLAGGPWGELFF.

This clonotype was seen at least ten times. The chain combines TRBV27 with TRBJ2-3, with 8 bases lining up with TRBD2. V dropped 6 bases and J dropped 4; count of bases not matched to a gene: 9. Per germline, CDR1 MNHEY and CDR2 SMNVEV (reference sequence). This CDR3 comprises 15 residues. CDR3 amino acids: CASSPRGAGADTQYF. The CDR3 DNA reads as TGTGCCAGCAGCCCCAGGGGAGCGGGAGCAGATACGCAGTATTTT.

The chain joins TRBV6-5 to TRBJ1-6; no definite D call. V was shortened by 8 bases and J by 2 bases, with 4 bases between the two germline ends. The germline V gene encodes CDR1 MNHEY and CDR2 SVGAGI. This CDR3 has 12 residues. The CDR3 spells CASGPYNSPLHF. The CDR3 coding sequence is TGTGCCAGCGGGCCCTATAATTCACCCCTCCACTTT.

The table lists this clonotype with many counts. V gene TRBV20-1 combines with J gene TRBJ2-1; 9 bases are shared with TRBD2. The ends lost 1 base at V and 9 bases at J; junction bases unmatched: 7. This CDR3 contains 14 residues. Germline V gene data show CDR1 as DFQATT and CDR2 as SNEGSKA (reference sequence). CDR3 sequence reads: CSARGALAGPEQFF. DNA for the CDR3: TGCAGTGCTAGAGGGGCTCTAGCGGGACCTGAGCAGTTCTTC.